What follows is one T cell receptor beta chain and its context. The antigen is unknown. The data were obtained in a study of T cells in Graves' hyperthyroidism and ophthalmopathy. General study points: In validation, the model predicted ophthalmopathy. These predictions came a median roughly 6.5 months before onset.

Ophthalmopathy patients showed a Clinical Activity Score of at least 3, NOSPECS grade of at least 4 and duration under 3 months. Exclusion criteria comprised uncontrolled infection, other autoimmune disease, pregnancy or lactation. The source material, RNA transcripts, was used to amplify TCR beta CDR3 regions. With the HTBI primer set, the TCR CDR3 went through a first round of RT-PCR. TCRdb re-called the multiplex PCR reads through MiXCR, storing one row per CDR3 protein. In the table there are around 500,000 distinct CDR3 sequences, about 16% of which are singletons. V dropped 0 bases and J dropped 4; count of bases not matched to a gene: 3. Germline loops: CDR1 MNHEY, CDR2 SMNVEV (reference sequence). The CDR3 is 16 amino acids.

This TCR was recovered from a woman aged 30 to 39 with Graves' ophthalmopathy. This rearrangement joins TRBV27 to TRBJ2-3, with 11 bases that match TRBD2. Source material: blood. CDR3 coding DNA: TGTGCCAGCAGTTTATCCGGGACTAGCGGAGCAGATACGCAGTATTTT. Its protein is CASSLSGTSGADTQYF.